The 18 T cell receptor beta chains in this list originate from one sample, sequenced in a study of blood T cell repertoires in COVID-19. Assay: immunoSEQ multiplex PCR; the TCRdb copy retains only in-frame clones and omits some. The sample records roughly 70,000 clones, around 89% being singletons. Sequenced sample: peripheral blood. The receptors come from a woman of 80 years or more with active COVID-19.

The chain recombines TRBV4-3 with TRBJ2-1; D is possibly TRBD2 (6 bases). Between the trimmed V and J ends, which lost 1 base and 0 bases, there was a span of 7 bases. The CDR3 totals 15 residues. The germline CDR1 and CDR2 sequences are LGHNA and YSLEER. The CDR3 nucleotides are TGCGCCAGCAGCCAAGGCGGGAACTCCTACAATGAGCAGTTCTTC. Amino acid sequence: CASSQGGNSYNEQFF.

This clone was seen a single time. The V gene is TRBV27, the J gene TRBJ1-5; no definite D call. The CDR3 is 13 amino acids. Germline lookup yields CDR1 MNHEY and CDR2 SMNVEV (reference sequence). V gave up 4 bases and J gave up 9 bases, with 13 bases separating them. The CDR3 reads CASSYGVGWPQHF. As DNA, the CDR3 is TGTGCCAGCAGTTACGGGGTGGGTTGGCCCCAGCATTTT.

The rearrangement joins TRBV7-9 to TRBJ1-3, with no clear D. This CDR3 has 15 amino acids. V was pared by 1 base and J by 0 bases, with 7 bases between. Germline lookup yields CDR1 SEHNR and CDR2 FQNEAQ (reference sequence). The CDR3 DNA is TGTGCCAGCAGCTTAGGACAAGTCTCTGGAAACACCATATATTTT. It codes for CASSLGQVSGNTIYF.

This chain joins TRBV24-1 and TRBJ2-1; TRBD2 is a possible D gene (6 bases). CDR1 is KGHDR and CDR2 is SFDVKD in the germline V gene. V was cut by 4 bases and J by 0 bases, with 9 bases left in between. CDR3 size: 15 residues. DNA of the CDR3: TGTGCCACCAGTGAAGGAGGGTTCTCCTACAATGAGCAGTTCTTC. Amino acid sequence: CATSEGGFSYNEQFF.

This chain connects TRBV5-4 to TRBJ2-1, with D unresolved. The CDR3 sequence is 12 residues long. Germline values: CDR1 SGHNT, CDR2 YYREEE (reference sequence). Trimming left V 0 bases short and J 8 bases short, with 6 bases between. CDR3 amino acids: CASSLGAYEQFF. CDR3 coding DNA: TGTGCCAGCAGCTTGGGGGCGTATGAGCAGTTCTTC.

V is TRBV7-9 and J is TRBJ2-7, with D perhaps TRBD2 (5 bases). In germline, CDR1 is SEHNR, CDR2 FQNEAQ (reference sequence). V was pared by 5 bases and J by 1 base, with 21 bases between. This CDR3 is 17 amino acids long. The CDR3 DNA is TGTGCCAGCAGCGCCTACACTAGATCCCCTAGATCCTACGAGCAGTACTTC. Its protein product is CASSAYTRSPRSYEQYF. The full variable domain, rest sourced from reference TRBV7-9 and TRBJ2-7, is DTGVSQNPRHKITKRGQNVTFRCDPISEHNRLYWYRQTLGQGPEFLTYFQNEAQLEKSRLLSDRFSAERPKGSFSTLEIQRTEQGDSAMYLCASSAYTRSPRSYEQYFGPGTRLTVT.

The V gene is TRBV13, the J gene TRBJ2-7; D perhaps matches TRBD2 (5 bases). Trimming removed 3 bases from V and 11 bases from J, with 14 bases in between. Germline CDR1 is PRHDT and CDR2 is FYEKMQ (reference sequence). The length of the CDR3 is 12 residues. CDR3: CASSFMDSMKYF. CDR3 DNA: TGTGCCAGCAGCTTCATGGACTCTATGAAGTACTTC.

This rearrangement joins TRBV4-3 to TRBJ2-3, with 8 bases fitting TRBD2. Unmatched junction bases numbered 10, after V lost 7 bases and J lost 4 bases. Germline CDR1 LGHNA, CDR2 YSLEER. The length of the CDR3 is 15 residues. CDR3 sequence: CASTSAGLGADTQYF. In nucleotides, the CDR3 is TGCGCCAGCACCTCAGCGGGACTAGGGGCAGATACGCAGTATTTT.

This sequence joins TRBV3-1 (or the pseudogene TRBV3-2) and TRBJ2-3, with D maybe TRBD2 (5 bases). CDR1 LGHDT and CDR2 YNNKEL come from the germline V gene (reference sequence). CDR3 length equals 15 residues. V shed 1 base and J shed 6 bases, with 14 bases lying between them. CDR3 nucleotide sequence: TGTGCCAGCAGCCAAGCGGGATCCCCCCCGGATACGCAGTATTTT. This gives the protein CASSQAGSPPDTQYF.

J is TRBJ2-7 and V is TRBV15; 9 bases line up with TRBD1. The germline gives CDR1 LNHNV, CDR2 YYDKDF (reference sequence). The CDR3 loop spans 15 amino acids. With 3 bases clipped from V and 4 bases from J, the junction kept 7 bases outside the gene matches. The CDR3 nucleotides are TGTGCCACCAGCAGGGTGGGGACAGGGATGTACGAGCAGTACTTC. Protein: CATSRVGTGMYEQYF.

The chain combines TRBV2 with TRBJ2-7, with 10 bases fitting TRBD2. CDR3 length equals 13 residues. CDR1 and CDR2 from the germline V gene are SNHLY and FYNNEI. V dropped 7 bases and J dropped 5; count of bases not matched to a gene: 5. DNA of the CDR3: TGTGCCAGCACCCTTCTAGCGGGAGACGAGCAGTACTTC. It yields the protein CASTLLAGDEQYF. Supplemented by reference TRBV2 and TRBJ2-7, the full variable domain reads EPEVTQTPSHQVTQMGQEVILRCVPISNHLYFYWYRQILGQKVEFLVSFYNNEISEKSEIFDDQFSVERPDGSNFTLKIRSTKLEDSAMYFCASTLLAGDEQYFGPGTRLTVT.

The genes are TRBV6-5 and TRBJ2-7; 10 positions match TRBD1. V trimming: 2 bases; J trimming: 4 bases; junction bases outside the gene matches: 2. CDR1 MNHEY and CDR2 SVGAGI come from the germline V gene. CDR3 length: 14 residues. CDR3 nucleotides: TGTGCCAGCAGTTACCGGGACAGGGGTTACGAGCAGTACTTC. The encoded protein is CASSYRDRGYEQYF.

This clone was observed a single time. This chain links TRBV3-1 (or the pseudogene TRBV3-2) with TRBJ2-2; the D gene is possibly TRBD1 (5 bases). CDR1 LGHDT and CDR2 YNNKEL come from the germline V gene (reference sequence). V dropped 6 bases and J dropped 5 bases, with 10 bases sitting between them. This CDR3 is 13 amino acids long. The CDR3 sequence: CASSLGVTGELFF. As DNA, the CDR3 is TGTGCCAGCAGTCTAGGGGTGACCGGGGAGCTGTTTTTT.

This rearrangement joins TRBV6-2 or TRBV6-3 to TRBJ2-7, with 8 bases identical to TRBD1. The trim removed 0 bases at V and 0 bases at J, leaving 10 bases unmatched. This CDR3 is 18 amino acids long. Germline CDR1 is MNHEY and CDR2 is SVGEGT. CDR3 bases: TGTGCCAGCAGTTACTCGAAGCCGGGACAGGTTACCTCCTACGAGCAGTACTTC. It specifies CASSYSKPGQVTSYEQYF.

V and J are TRBV15 and TRBJ2-3, with D possibly being TRBD1 (6 bases). In germline, CDR1 is LNHNV, CDR2 YYDKDF (reference sequence). V dropped 1 base and J dropped 2 bases, with 10 bases sitting between them. The CDR3 covers 15 residues. The CDR3 is CATSRVTGITDTQYF. The CDR3 region has the DNA TGTGCCACCAGCAGAGTGACAGGAATCACAGATACGCAGTATTTT.

V usage is TRBV7-3 and J usage is TRBJ1-6, with no clear D. The germline V and J ends were trimmed by 3 bases and 8 bases, with 8 bases remaining between them. Germline V gene data show CDR1 as SGHTA and CDR2 as FQGTGA. The CDR3 has 13 amino acids. The CDR3 bases are TGTGCCAGCAGCTTCATGCGGGATTCACCCCTCCACTTT. This sequence encodes CASSFMRDSPLHF.

The rearrangement joins TRBV28 to TRBJ2-1; 9 nucleotides line up with TRBD1. The V segment lost 5 bases and the J segment 8 bases; nucleotides outside the gene matches: 7. Germline assignment: CDR1 MDHEN and CDR2 SYDVKM. The CDR3 covers 14 residues. CDR3 sequence reads: CASSPPQGAYEQFF. The CDR3 DNA sequence: TGTGCCAGCAGTCCACCACAGGGGGCGTATGAGCAGTTCTTC. Full variable domain (remainder filled in from reference TRBV28 and TRBJ2-1): DVKVTQSSRYLVKRTGEKVFLECVQDMDHENMFWYRQDPGLGLRLIYFSYDVKMKEKGDIPEGYSVSREKKERFSLILESASTNQTSMYLCASSPPQGAYEQFFGPGTRLTVL.

V usage is TRBV18 and J usage is TRBJ1-1, with TRBD1 matching 9 bases. CDR3 size: 15 residues. Germline values: CDR1 KGHSH, CDR2 LQKENI. The ends lost 3 bases at V and 4 bases at J; junction bases unmatched: 6. DNA for the CDR3: TGTGCCAGCTCACCGGAGACAGGGGGGAGCACTGAAGCTTTCTTT. Translation gives CASSPETGGSTEAFF.